This TCR beta chain derives from a study of T cell responses to AZD1222 COVID-19 vaccine. Details on this clone: Its antigen is as yet unknown.

Study-wide results and limits: Nearly half of spike-specific TCRs reportedly target variant regions that are unmutated in the B.1.351 and B.1.1.7 variants. There were vaccine-associated CD4 TCRs across spike, dominant at 160-218 and 743-854. No repertoire was sampled before or during the peak T cell response, only after it. Spike-specific TCR breadth and depth went up after people got two AZD1222 doses.

Only in-frame clones appear in the TCRdb table, and some are missing; sequencing was by immunoSEQ multiplex PCR. Of under 200,000 clones listed, roughly nine tenths are singletons. Germline CDR1 and CDR2: SGHRS and YFSETQ. V was pared by 6 bases and J by 3 bases, with 4 bases between. The CDR3 extends over 11 amino acids. This sequence joins TRBV5-1 and TRBJ1-3; D not resolved. This clonotype was sampled from an adult who received the MenACWY meningococcal vaccine as a control. The source material was peripheral blood, sampled 28 days after the second dose of the MenACWY control vaccine. CDR3 DNA sequence: TGCGCCAGCACTGGTGGAAACACCATATATTTT. This sequence encodes CASTGGNTIYF.